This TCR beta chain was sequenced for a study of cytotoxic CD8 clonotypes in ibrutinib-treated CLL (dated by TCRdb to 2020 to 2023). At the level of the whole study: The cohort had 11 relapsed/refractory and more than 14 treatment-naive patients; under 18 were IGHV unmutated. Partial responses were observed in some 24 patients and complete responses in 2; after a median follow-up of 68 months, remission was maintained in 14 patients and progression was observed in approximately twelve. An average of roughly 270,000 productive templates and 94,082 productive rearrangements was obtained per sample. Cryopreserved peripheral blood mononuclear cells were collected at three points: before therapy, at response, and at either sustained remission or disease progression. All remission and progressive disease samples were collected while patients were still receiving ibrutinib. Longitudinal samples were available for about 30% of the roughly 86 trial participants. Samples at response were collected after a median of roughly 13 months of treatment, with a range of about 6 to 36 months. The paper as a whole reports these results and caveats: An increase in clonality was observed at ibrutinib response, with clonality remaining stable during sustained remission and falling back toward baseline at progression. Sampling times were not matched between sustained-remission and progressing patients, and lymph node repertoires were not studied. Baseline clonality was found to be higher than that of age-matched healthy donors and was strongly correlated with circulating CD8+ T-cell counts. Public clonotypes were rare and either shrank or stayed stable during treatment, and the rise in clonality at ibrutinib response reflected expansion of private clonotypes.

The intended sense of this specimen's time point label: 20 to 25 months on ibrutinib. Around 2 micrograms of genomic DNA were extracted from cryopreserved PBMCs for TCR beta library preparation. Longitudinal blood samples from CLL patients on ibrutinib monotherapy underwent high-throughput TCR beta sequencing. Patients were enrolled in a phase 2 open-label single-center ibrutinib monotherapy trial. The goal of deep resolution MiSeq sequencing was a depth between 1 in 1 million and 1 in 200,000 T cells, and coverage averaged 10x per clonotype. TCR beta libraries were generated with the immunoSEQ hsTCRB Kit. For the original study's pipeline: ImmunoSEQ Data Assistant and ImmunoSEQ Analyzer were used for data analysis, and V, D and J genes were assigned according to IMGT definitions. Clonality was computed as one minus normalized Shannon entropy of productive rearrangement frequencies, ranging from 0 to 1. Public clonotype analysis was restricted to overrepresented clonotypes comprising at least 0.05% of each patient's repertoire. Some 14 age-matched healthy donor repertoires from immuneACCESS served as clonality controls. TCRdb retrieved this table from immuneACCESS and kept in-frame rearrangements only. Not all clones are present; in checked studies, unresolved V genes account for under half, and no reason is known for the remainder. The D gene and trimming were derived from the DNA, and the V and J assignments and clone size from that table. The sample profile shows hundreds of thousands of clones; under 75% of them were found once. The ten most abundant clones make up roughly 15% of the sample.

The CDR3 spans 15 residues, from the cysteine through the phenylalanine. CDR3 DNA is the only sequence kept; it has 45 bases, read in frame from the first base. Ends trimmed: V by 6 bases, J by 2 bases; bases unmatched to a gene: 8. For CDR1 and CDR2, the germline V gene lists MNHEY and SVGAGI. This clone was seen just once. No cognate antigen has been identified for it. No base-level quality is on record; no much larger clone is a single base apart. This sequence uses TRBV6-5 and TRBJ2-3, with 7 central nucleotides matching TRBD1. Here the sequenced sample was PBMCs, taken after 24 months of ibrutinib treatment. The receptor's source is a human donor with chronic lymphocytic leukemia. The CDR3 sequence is CASRQGGQFTDTQYF. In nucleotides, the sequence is TGTGCCAGCAGACAAGGGGGACAGTTCACAGATACGCAGTATTTT.